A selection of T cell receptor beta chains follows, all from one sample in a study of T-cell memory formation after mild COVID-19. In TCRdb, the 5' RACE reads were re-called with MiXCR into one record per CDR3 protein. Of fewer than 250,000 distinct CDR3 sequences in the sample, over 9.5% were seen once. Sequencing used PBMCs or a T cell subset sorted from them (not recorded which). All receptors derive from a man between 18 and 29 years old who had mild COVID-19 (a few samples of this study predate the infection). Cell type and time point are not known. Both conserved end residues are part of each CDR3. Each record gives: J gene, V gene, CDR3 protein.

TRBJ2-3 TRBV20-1 CSAQLAPAQYF
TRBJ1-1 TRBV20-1 CSVGSPGQPSNTEAFF
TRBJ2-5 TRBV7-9 CASSLALRIVLSKETQYF
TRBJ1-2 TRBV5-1 CASSGNEGIYGYTF
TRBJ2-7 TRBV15 CATSRDPKGEQYF
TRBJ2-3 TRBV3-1 CASSQGPRPDTQYF
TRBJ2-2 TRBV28 CASSLGGLYTGELFF
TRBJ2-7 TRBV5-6 CASSLERGITYEQYF
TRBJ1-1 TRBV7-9 CASSPDSLNTEAFF
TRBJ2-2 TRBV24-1 CATSDSGQGTGELFF
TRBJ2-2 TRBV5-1 CASSFPGDTGELFF
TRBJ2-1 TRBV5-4 CASSRTSGAYNEQFF
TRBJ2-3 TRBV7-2 CASSLVGRGTDTQYF
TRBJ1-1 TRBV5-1 CASSLTYMNTEAFF
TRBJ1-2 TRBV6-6 CASCQGANYGYTF
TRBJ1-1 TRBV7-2 CASRARVWENTEAFF
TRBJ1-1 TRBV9 CASSVATLRNGHTEAFF
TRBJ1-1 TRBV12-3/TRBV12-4 CASRTDSEAFF
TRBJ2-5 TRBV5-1 CASSFVAGYGGTQYF
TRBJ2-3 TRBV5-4 CASSRPGQGTDTQYF
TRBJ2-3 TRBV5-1 CASSGGGGPDTQYF
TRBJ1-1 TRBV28 CASAAFRGRKTEAFF
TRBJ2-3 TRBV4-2 CASSQGRAWRDTQYF
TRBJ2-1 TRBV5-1 CASSNTGTSAYNEQFF
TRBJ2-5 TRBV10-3 CAISESILQETQYF
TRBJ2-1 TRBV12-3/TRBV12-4 CASSLSGGADEQFF
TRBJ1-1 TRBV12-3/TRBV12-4 CASSTGVQAFF
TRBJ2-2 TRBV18 CASSPRAPPGELFF
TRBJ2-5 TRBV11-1 CASSFTGPAQYF
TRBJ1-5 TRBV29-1 CSVSGASNQPQHF
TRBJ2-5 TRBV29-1 CSVGTSGGAGETQYF
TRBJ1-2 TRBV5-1 CASSLLDASYGYTF